Listed here is a single T cell receptor beta chain. This sample is drawn from a study of T-cell memory formation after mild COVID-19. The V gene's germline CDR1 is MNHEY and CDR2 SVGAGI. V was clipped by 6 bases and J by 6 bases; unmatched bases: 7. This CDR3 comprises 13 residues. TCRdb reprocessed the 5' RACE reads with MiXCR, giving one entry per CDR3 protein. The sample has roughly 400,000 distinct CDR3 sequences, roughly 15% seen once. The receptor was isolated from a man aged 18-30 years who had mild COVID-19 (a few samples of this study predate the infection). Cell type and time point are not known. The chain carries TRBV6-5 and TRBJ2-7; TRBD2 matches 8 bases. Sequenced input: PBMCs or a T cell subset sorted from them (not recorded which). The CDR3 is CASSAIGRGEQYV. As DNA, the CDR3 is TGTGCCAGCAGCGCCATCGGGAGGGGCGAGCAGTACGTC.